The following is a T cell receptor (beta chain) sequence with its context. This sample stems from a study of blood T cell repertoires in COVID-19. Whole-study context: Material from acute and convalescent COVID-19 was sourced from the United States, Italy and Spain. Sources were T cells, B-cell-depleted T cells, or PBMCs; the material itself was cDNA or gDNA.

In the study's own analysis: How many nucleated cells were present was estimated from reference gene primer amplification. Method: immunoSEQ multiplex PCR; TCRdb's copy keeps in-frame clones and lacks some. The DNA was the basis for D and trimming; V, J and clone size are from that table. The data show 100,000 to 150,000 clones, around four fifths seen once. The source material was peripheral blood. This TCR was recovered from an elderly man with active or convalescent COVID-19.

The CDR3 DNA sequence: TGTGCCAGCAGCTTACTGCACACATCGAACACCGGGGAGCTGTTTTTT. It translates to CASSLLHTSNTGELFF. The chain links TRBV11-2 to TRBJ2-2; D not resolved. V was clipped by 2 bases and J by 0 bases, with 10 bases between them. The CDR3 is 16 amino acids. CDR1 SGHAT and CDR2 FQNNGV come from the germline V gene.